The rows below give T cell receptor beta chains drawn from one sample of a study of identical twins. TCRdb reprocessed the 5' RACE reads with MiXCR, giving one entry per CDR3 protein. The table includes roughly 250,000 distinct CDR3 sequences, about 14% detected once. The sequencing sample was made of memory (CD45RO+) T cells sorted from blood. All receptors derive from a woman under 30 in good health. The CDR3 runs from the conserved cysteine through the conserved F or W. Each record gives: D gene, CDR3 length, clone size, V gene, J gene, CDR3 DNA, CDR3 protein. A D gene is named only where the DNA matches it firmly. Not all rows give a size; the values are once, few, many and, for expanded clones, a class.

NA,14,NA,TRBV20-1,TRBJ2-3,TGCAGTGCTAGAGATCCAGTTATGGCAGATACGCAGTATTTT,CSARDPVMADTQYF
NA,14,NA,TRBV3-1,TRBJ1-6,TGTGCCAGCAGCCGGGCCAGATATAATTCACCCCTCCACTTT,CASSRARYNSPLHF
NA,14,few,TRBV20-1,TRBJ2-7,TGCAGTGCCGACCGATCTACGCACTCCTACGAGCAGTACTTC,CSADRSTHSYEQYF
NA,16,NA,TRBV7-6,TRBJ2-2,TGTGCCAGCAGCTTAGAGGTTGGAATAGGGACCGGGGAGCTGTTTTTT,CASSLEVGIGTGELFF
NA,11,few,TRBV29-1,TRBJ1-5,TGCAGCCCCGAGGGGGGTCAGCCCCAGCATTTT,CSPEGGQPQHF
NA,12,few,TRBV11-2,TRBJ1-1,TGTGCCAGCAGCCCCCAAGGGATTGGGGCTTTCTTT,CASSPQGIGAFF
NA,13,NA,TRBV29-1,TRBJ2-7,TGCAGCGTCTGGGACTCCGGAACCCGCGAGCAGTACTTC,CSVWDSGTREQYF
NA,12,NA,TRBV20-1,TRBJ2-1,TGCAGGTGTACTAGCTCCTACAATGAGCAGTTCTTC,CRCTSSYNEQFF
NA,13,few,TRBV5-1,TRBJ1-2,TGCGCCAGCAGCTTGGCCTCTCCGGATGGCTACACCTTC,CASSLASPDGYTF
NA,14,few,TRBV7-3,TRBJ1-1,TGTGCCAGCAGCTTAACGCCGCACAACACTGAAGCTTTCTTT,CASSLTPHNTEAFF
NA,16,few,TRBV6-1,TRBJ1-1,TGTGCCTCCGGGGGCGGCTTTAGCGAGGGGGACACTGAAGCTTTCTTT,CASGGGFSEGDTEAFF
TRBD2,14,many,TRBV7-9,TRBJ2-5,TGTGCCAGCAGCTCAAGCGGGAGCCCAGAGACCCAGTACTTC,CASSSSGSPETQYF
TRBD1,16,NA,TRBV20-1,TRBJ1-2,TGCAGTGCGAGAAACCCTGGAGTAGGGGGCCTCTATGGCTACACCTTC,CSARNPGVGGLYGYTF
TRBD1,16,many,TRBV6-5,TRBJ1-4,TGTGCCAGCAGTTACTCGAAGGGGACAGTCCACCCAAAACTGTTTTTT,CASSYSKGTVHPKLFF
NA,16,NA,TRBV5-1,TRBJ1-1,TGCGCCAGCAGCTTTTCATCAGGGTCTGGGGTCACTGAAGCTTTCTTT,CASSFSSGSGVTEAFF
NA,13,NA,TRBV25-1,TRBJ2-3,TGTGCCAGCAGTCGTGGAAACACAGATACGCAGTATTTT,CASSRGNTDTQYF
TRBD1,18,few,TRBV27,TRBJ2-4,TGTGCCAGCAGTTCAATACTGACAGGGGCTGGGTCCAAAAACATTCAGTACTTC,CASSSILTGAGSKNIQYF
NA,17,few,TRBV14,TRBJ2-6,TGTGCCAGCAGCCAAAGGTCTCGTGACTCTGGGGCCAACGTCCTGACTTTC,CASSQRSRDSGANVLTF
NA,11,NA,TRBV20-1,TRBJ2-1,TGCAGTGCCAGACCCGGCAATGAGCAGTTCTTC,CSARPGNEQFF
TRBD1,14,NA,TRBV20-1,TRBJ1-2,TGCAGTGCTAGACTGACAGGGCACAACTATGGCTACACCTTC,CSARLTGHNYGYTF
NA,16,many,TRBV5-1,TRBJ2-2,TGCGCCAGCAGCTTGCAAAGCCGGACACGTACCGGGGAGCTGTTTTTT,CASSLQSRTRTGELFF
TRBD1,13,many,TRBV7-2,TRBJ2-3,TGTGCCAGCAACTACAGGGGAACAGATACGCAGTATTTT,CASNYRGTDTQYF
NA,14,NA,TRBV20-1,TRBJ2-1,TGCAGTGCTAGTCGCCAGGGGGGGGCGAGTGAGCAGTTCTTC,CSASRQGGASEQFF
NA,12,NA,TRBV5-6,TRBJ2-7,TGTGCCAGCAGCTTGTTGAGATACGAGCAGTACTTC,CASSLLRYEQYF
TRBD2,15,NA,TRBV3-1,TRBJ2-2,TGTGCCAGCAGCGGGGGGGTATATTACACCGGGGAGCTGTTTTTT,CASSGGVYYTGELFF
TRBD1,14,NA,TRBV7-7,TRBJ2-2,TGTGCTAGCAGCGACAGACAGGGGGCCGGGGAGCTGTTTTTT,CASSDRQGAGELFF
NA,13,NA,TRBV20-1,TRBJ2-7,TGCAGTGCTCGGGACGGCGTCGGTTACGAGCAGTACTTC,CSARDGVGYEQYF
TRBD2,16,many,TRBV6-1,TRBJ2-5,TGTGCCAGCAGTGAAGCCGGGGCGGGAGTCGGGGAGACCCAGTACTTC,CASSEAGAGVGETQYF
NA,15,few,TRBV18,TRBJ2-2,TGTGCCAGCTCACCGCCAGGGACGTTCACCGGGGAGCTGTTTTTT,CASSPPGTFTGELFF
TRBD2,14,NA,TRBV6-2/TRBV6-3,TRBJ2-2,TGTGCCAGCGTTAGGAGCGGGAAGTCCGGGGAGCTGTTTTTT,CASVRSGKSGELFF
NA,13,few,TRBV5-6,TRBJ2-7,TGTGCCAGCACCGCCAGGGGAACCTACGAGCAGTACTTC,CASTARGTYEQYF
NA,13,NA,TRBV27,TRBJ2-1,TGTGCCAGCAGTCCTGGCCTCATCCAAGAGCAGTTCTTC,CASSPGLIQEQFF
NA,20,many,TRBV14,TRBJ1-6,TGTGCCAGCAGCCAAGATCCTGTAGTGGACTCTCTATTTTCGAATTCACCCCTCCACTTT,CASSQDPVVDSLFSNSPLHF
TRBD2,17,NA,TRBV20-1,TRBJ2-1,TGCAGTGCTAGTCCTCTTCCTATAGCGGGGATACACAATGAGCAGTTCTTC,CSASPLPIAGIHNEQFF
TRBD1,13,few,TRBV20-1,TRBJ2-7,TGCAGTGCTAGACAGGGGGCCACCTACGAGCAGTACTTC,CSARQGATYEQYF
TRBD1,15,NA,TRBV3-1,TRBJ1-2,TGTGCCAGCAGCCTAACCACAGGGGCTAACTATGGCTACACCTTC,CASSLTTGANYGYTF
NA,16,NA,TRBV2,TRBJ1-2,TGTGCCAGCAGTGAGGACCGGCCCCCCCGAGGGCGCGGCTACACCTTC,CASSEDRPPRGRGYTF
NA,15,NA,TRBV25-1,TRBJ2-3,TGTGCCAGCACAAGGACACAGGCTAGCACAGATACGCAGTATTTT,CASTRTQASTDTQYF
NA,15,many,TRBV27,TRBJ2-5,TGTGCCAGCAGTCTGCTGGGGGGGACACCCGAGACCCAGTACTTC,CASSLLGGTPETQYF
TRBD1,15,many,TRBV28,TRBJ1-5,TGTGCCAGCAGCCGGACAGGGGGCGGCCTTCAGCCCCAGCATTTT,CASSRTGGGLQPQHF